The clone carrying this T cell receptor beta chain occurred a few times. Preparation of the bulk TCR libraries relied on previously described methods and listed TCR primers. Each CDR3 protein is one row after TCRdb ran MiXCR on the PCR reads. The table lists more than 300,000 distinct CDR3 sequences, over 20% of them singletons. The data belong to a study of molecular identifiers for immune sequencing clone quantification. This CDR3 comprises 15 residues. Looked up from germline, CDR1 is LGHNA and CDR2 is YSLEER. Trimming removed 0 bases from V and 9 bases from J, with 16 bases in between. The chain recombines TRBV4-3 with TRBJ2-3; D is possibly TRBD1 (6 bases). This TCR was sampled from a human donor in good health. Some libraries in this study had Jurkat cell RNA spiked in. Sequenced material: naive CD8+ T cells from blood, with Jurkat cell RNA spiked in. Subset meaning: FACS-sorted CD8+CD4-CCR7+CD45RA+ naive T cells. The CDR3, as DNA: TGCGCCAGCAGCCAAGAAACAGGGAATGTTCAAACGCAGTATTTT. It yields the protein CASSQETGNVQTQYF.